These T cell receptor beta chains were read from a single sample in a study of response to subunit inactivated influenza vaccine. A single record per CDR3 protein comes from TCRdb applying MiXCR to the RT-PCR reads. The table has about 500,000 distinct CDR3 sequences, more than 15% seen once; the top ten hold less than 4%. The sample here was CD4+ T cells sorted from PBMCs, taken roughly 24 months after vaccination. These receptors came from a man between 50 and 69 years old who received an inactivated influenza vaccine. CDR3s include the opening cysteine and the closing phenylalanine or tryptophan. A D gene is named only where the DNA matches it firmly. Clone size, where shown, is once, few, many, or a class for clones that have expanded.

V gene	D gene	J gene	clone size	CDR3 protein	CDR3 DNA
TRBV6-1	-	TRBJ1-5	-	CASSRGQTTDQPQHF	TGTGCCAGCAGCCGAGGACAGACCACAGATCAGCCCCAGCATTTT
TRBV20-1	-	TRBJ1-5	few	CSASNDYNQPQHF	TGCAGTGCTAGTAATGATTACAATCAGCCCCAGCATTTT
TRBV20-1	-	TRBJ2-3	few	CSATVTSGGGTDTQYF	TGCAGTGCTACAGTCACTTCGGGTGGGGGCACAGATACGCAGTATTTT
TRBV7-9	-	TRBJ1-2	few	CASSSFKGGYTF	TGTGCCAGCAGCTCGTTCAAGGGTGGCTACACCTTC
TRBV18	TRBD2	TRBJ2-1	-	CASGTSGNNEQFF	TGTGCCAGCGGGACTAGCGGGAACAATGAGCAGTTCTTC
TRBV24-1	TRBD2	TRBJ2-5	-	CATSDLGGEAQYF	TGTGCCACCAGTGATTTGGGGGGGGAGGCCCAGTACTTC
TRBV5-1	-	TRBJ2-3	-	CASSLEPFEDTQYF	TGCGCCAGCAGCTTGGAGCCTTTTGAGGATACGCAGTATTTT
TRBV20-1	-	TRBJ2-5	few	CSASSERETQYF	TGCAGTGCTAGTTCCGAGAGGGAGACCCAGTACTTC
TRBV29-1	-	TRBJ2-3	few	CSGMAATQYF	TGCAGCGGAATGGCCGCTACGCAGTATTTT
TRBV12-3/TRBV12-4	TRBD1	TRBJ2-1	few	CASSPPPGTGAHNEQFF	TGTGCCAGCAGTCCTCCGCCAGGGACAGGGGCCCACAATGAGCAGTTCTTC
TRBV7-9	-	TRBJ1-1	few	CASSPPQGSEAFF	TGTGCCAGCAGCCCCCCCCAGGGCTCTGAAGCTTTCTTT
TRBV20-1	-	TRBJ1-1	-	CSASPPSGEAFF	TGCAGTGCTAGTCCGCCCTCCGGTGAAGCTTTCTTT
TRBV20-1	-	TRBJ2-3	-	CSARVRAGRRDTQYF	TGCAGTGCTAGAGTTCGGGCAGGGCGTAGAGATACGCAGTATTTT
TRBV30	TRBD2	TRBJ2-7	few	CAWRRLAAYEQYF	TGTGCCTGGAGGCGACTAGCCGCCTACGAGCAGTACTTC
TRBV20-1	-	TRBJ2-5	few	CSARDSGDQETQYF	TGCAGTGCTAGAGATTCGGGGGACCAAGAGACCCAGTACTTC
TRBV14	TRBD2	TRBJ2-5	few	CASSLGGDQYF	TGTGCCAGCAGCCTTGGGGGGGACCAGTACTTC
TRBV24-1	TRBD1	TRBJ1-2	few	CATSDSTGTNYGYTF	TGTGCCACCAGTGACTCGACAGGGACTAACTATGGCTACACCTTC
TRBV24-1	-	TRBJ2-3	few	CATSASDTQYF	TGTGCCACCAGTGCGTCAGATACGCAGTATTTT
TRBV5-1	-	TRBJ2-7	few	CASSLMGRGLYEQYF	TGCGCCAGCAGCTTGATGGGGCGGGGACTCTACGAGCAGTACTTC
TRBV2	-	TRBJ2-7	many	CASSDGLRGYDEQYF	TGTGCCAGCAGTGACGGCTTGAGGGGGTACGACGAGCAGTACTTC
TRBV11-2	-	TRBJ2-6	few	CASSLWGRGPSGANVLTF	TGTGCCAGCAGCTTATGGGGCAGGGGACCCTCTGGGGCCAACGTCCTGACTTTC
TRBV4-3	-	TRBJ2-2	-	CASSQDHYTGELFF	TGCGCCAGCAGCCAAGACCATTACACCGGGGAGCTGTTTTTT
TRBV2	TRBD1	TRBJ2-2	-	CASRPGQAYTGELFF	TGTGCCAGCAGACCGGGACAGGCCTACACCGGGGAGCTGTTTTTT
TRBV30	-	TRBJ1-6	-	CAWSSTPANSPLHF	TGTGCCTGGAGTTCTACACCGGCCAATTCACCCCTCCACTTT
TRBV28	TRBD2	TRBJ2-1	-	CASSKPGTIYNEQFF	TGTGCCAGCAGTAAACCCGGGACTATCTACAATGAGCAGTTCTTC
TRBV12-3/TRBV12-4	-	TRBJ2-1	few	CASSLGVSNEQFF	TGTGCCAGCAGTTTGGGCGTCAGCAATGAGCAGTTCTTC
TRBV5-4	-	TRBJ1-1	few	CASSEQFDTEAFF	TGTGCCAGCAGCGAACAATTTGACACTGAAGCTTTCTTT
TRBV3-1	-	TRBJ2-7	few	CASSQPGLDYEQYF	TGTGCCAGCAGCCAACCGGGACTTGACTACGAGCAGTACTTC
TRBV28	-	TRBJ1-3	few	CASSEPGSSGNTIYF	TGTGCCAGCAGTGAACCGGGTAGCTCTGGAAACACCATATATTTT
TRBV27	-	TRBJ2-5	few	CASSFSWQTQETQYF	TGTGCCAGCAGTTTTAGCTGGCAGACTCAAGAGACCCAGTACTTC
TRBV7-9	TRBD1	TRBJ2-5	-	CASSLSGQGQETQYF	TGTGCCAGCAGCTTATCCGGACAGGGTCAAGAGACCCAGTACTTC
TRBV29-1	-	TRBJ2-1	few	CSVVRGKLSSYNEQFF	TGCAGCGTTGTCAGGGGAAAACTAAGCTCCTACAATGAGCAGTTCTTC
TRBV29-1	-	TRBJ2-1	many	CSVVLLANEQFF	TGCAGCGTTGTCCTTCTAGCCAATGAGCAGTTCTTC
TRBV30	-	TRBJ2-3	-	CAWNRRRKGDTQYF	TGTGCCTGGAACCGGCGGCGTAAGGGGGATACGCAGTATTTT
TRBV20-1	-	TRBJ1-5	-	CSARTTGTGTGPQHF	TGCAGTGCTAGAACAACCGGGACCGGCACGGGGCCCCAGCATTTT
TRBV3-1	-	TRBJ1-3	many	CASSQDLKVVSGNTIYF	TGTGCCAGCAGCCAAGACCTGAAGGTCGTCTCTGGAAACACCATATATTTT
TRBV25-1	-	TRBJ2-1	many	CASSEFIWGHNEQFF	TGTGCCAGCAGTGAATTTATTTGGGGGCACAATGAGCAGTTCTTC
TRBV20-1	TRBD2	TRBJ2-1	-	CSGSGTSGRNEQFF	TGCAGCGGCTCCGGGACTAGCGGGAGAAATGAGCAGTTCTTC
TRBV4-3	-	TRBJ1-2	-	CASSHRGLNYGYTF	TGCGCCAGCAGCCATAGGGGACTTAACTATGGCTACACCTTC
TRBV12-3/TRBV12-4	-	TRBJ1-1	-	CASIPRRNTEAFF	TGTGCCAGCATCCCAAGGAGGAACACTGAAGCTTTCTTT
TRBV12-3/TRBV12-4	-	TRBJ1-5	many	CASSLNSNQPQHF	TGTGCCAGCAGTTTAAATAGCAATCAGCCCCAGCATTTT
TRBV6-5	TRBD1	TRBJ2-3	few	CASSYRDRTDTQYF	TGTGCCAGCAGTTACAGGGACAGAACAGATACGCAGTATTTT
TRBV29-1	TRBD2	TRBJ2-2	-	CSVVASGREYTGELFF	TGCAGCGTTGTGGCTAGCGGGAGGGAGTACACCGGGGAGCTGTTTTTT
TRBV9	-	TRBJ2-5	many	CASSVATGGQETQYF	TGTGCCAGCAGCGTAGCTACCGGGGGCCAAGAGACCCAGTACTTC
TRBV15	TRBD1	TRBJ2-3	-	CATSLNLDRDSTDTQYF	TGTGCCACCAGCCTTAATTTGGACAGGGACAGCACAGATACGCAGTATTTT
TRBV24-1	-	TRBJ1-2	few	CATSDPDRLYGYTF	TGTGCCACCAGTGACCCTGACAGGCTCTATGGCTACACCTTC
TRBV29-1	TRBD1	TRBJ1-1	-	CSVRRLGQSPEAFF	TGCAGCGTTCGACGTTTGGGACAGAGCCCTGAAGCTTTCTTT
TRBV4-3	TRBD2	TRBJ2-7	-	CASSQGISGRAYEQYF	TGCGCCAGCAGCCAAGGGATTAGCGGGAGGGCCTACGAGCAGTACTTC
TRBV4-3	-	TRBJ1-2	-	CASSQDSRRGSDYTF	TGCGCCAGCAGCCAAGACTCGCGTAGGGGTTCGGACTACACCTTC
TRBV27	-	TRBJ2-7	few	CASSSRGVSYEQYF	TGTGCCAGCAGTTCGAGGGGAGTCTCCTACGAGCAGTACTTC
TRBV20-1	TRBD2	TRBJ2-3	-	CSATGTSGGVDTQYF	TGCAGTGCTACCGGGACTAGCGGGGGGGTGGATACGCAGTATTTT
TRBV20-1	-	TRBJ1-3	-	CSARESGLSGNTIYF	TGCAGTGCTAGGGAGAGTGGACTCTCTGGAAACACCATATATTTT
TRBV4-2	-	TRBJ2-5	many	CASSQDAKLGSDQYF	TGTGCCAGCAGCCAAGATGCGAAGCTAGGGTCGGACCAGTACTTC
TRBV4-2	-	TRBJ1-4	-	CASRQRGGEKLFF	TGTGCCAGCAGACAGAGGGGGGGAGAAAAACTGTTTTTT
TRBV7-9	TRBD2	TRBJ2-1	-	CASSLSTLAGVEQFF	TGTGCCAGCAGCTTATCGACGCTAGCGGGAGTTGAGCAGTTCTTC
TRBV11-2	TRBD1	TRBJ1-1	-	CASSFDRDEAFF	TGTGCCAGCAGCTTCGACAGGGATGAAGCTTTCTTT
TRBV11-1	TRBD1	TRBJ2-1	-	CASSRDTGGVLGNEQFF	TGTGCCAGCAGCCGTGACACAGGGGGAGTTTTGGGCAATGAGCAGTTCTTC